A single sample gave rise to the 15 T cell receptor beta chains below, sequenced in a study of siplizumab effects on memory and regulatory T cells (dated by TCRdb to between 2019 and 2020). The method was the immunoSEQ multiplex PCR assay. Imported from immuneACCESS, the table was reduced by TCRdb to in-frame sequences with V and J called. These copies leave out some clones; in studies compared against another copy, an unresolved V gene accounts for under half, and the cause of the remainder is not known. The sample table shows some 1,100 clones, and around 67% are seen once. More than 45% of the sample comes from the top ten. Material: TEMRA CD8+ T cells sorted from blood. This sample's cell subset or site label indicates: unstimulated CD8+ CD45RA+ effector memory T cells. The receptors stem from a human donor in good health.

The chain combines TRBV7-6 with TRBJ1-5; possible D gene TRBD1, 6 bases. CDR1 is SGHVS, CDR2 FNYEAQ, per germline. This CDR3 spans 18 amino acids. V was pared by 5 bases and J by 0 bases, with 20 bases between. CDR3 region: CASSQARRGPYSNQPQHF. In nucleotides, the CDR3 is TGTGCCAGCAGCCAGGCCCGTCGGGGGCCATATAGCAATCAGCCCCAGCATTTT.

Here the CDR3 DNA reads TGTGCCATACCGGGCTTCAGCACCGGGGAGCTGTTTTTT. Its translation: CAIPGFSTGELFF. V usage is TRBV6-1 and J usage is TRBJ2-2, with D hard to call. Germline V CDR1 and CDR2: MNHNS, SASEGT. V was pared by 10 bases and J by 4 bases, with 13 bases between. There are 13 residues in the CDR3.

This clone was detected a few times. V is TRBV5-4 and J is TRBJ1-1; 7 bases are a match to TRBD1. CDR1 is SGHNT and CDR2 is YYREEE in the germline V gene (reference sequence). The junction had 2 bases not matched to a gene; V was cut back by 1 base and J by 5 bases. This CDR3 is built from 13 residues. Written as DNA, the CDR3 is TGTGCCAGCAGCTTGTCAGGGGGGACTGAAGCTTTCTTT. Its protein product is CASSLSGGTEAFF.

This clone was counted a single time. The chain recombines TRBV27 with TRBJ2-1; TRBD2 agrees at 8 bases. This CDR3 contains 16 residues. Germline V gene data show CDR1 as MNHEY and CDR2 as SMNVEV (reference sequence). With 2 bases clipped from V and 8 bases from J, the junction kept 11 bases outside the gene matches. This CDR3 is CASSLGGGGIGYEQFF. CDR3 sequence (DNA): TGTGCCAGCAGTTTAGGTGGCGGGGGGATTGGATATGAGCAGTTCTTC.

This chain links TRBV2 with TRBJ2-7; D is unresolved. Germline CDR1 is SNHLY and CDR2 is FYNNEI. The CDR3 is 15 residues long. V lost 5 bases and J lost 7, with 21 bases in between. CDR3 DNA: TGTGCCAGCAGTAAACGGGTCACCAGATTTGAAGAGCAGTACTTC. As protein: CASSKRVTRFEEQYF.

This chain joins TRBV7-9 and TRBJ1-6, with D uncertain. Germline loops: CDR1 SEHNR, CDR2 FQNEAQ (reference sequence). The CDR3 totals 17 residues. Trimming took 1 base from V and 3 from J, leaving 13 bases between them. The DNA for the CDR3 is TGTGCCAGCAGCTTAGTAGGGCTCGCAGACTATAATTCACCCCTCCACTTT. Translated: CASSLVGLADYNSPLHF.

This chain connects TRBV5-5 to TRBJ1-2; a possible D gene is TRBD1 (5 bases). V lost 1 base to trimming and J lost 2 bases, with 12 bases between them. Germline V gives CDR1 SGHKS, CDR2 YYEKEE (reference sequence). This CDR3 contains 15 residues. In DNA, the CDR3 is TGTGCCAGCAGCTTGTGGCAGGAGGGGAACTATGGCTACACCTTC. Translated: CASSLWQEGNYGYTF.

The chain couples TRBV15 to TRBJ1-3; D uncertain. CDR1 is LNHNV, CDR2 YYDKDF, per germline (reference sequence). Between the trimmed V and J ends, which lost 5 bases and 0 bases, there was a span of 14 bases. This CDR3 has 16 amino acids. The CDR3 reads CATSPEEGSSGNTIYF. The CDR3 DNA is TGTGCCACCAGCCCTGAGGAGGGTTCCTCTGGAAACACCATATATTTT.

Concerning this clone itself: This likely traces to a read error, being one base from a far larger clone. CDR3 protein: CTSSQTGSYEQYF. For the CDR3, the DNA is TGCACCAGCAGCCAGACAGGGTCCTACGAGCAGTACTTC. The chain combines TRBV1 with TRBJ2-7; the table's D gene call, TRBD1, was not cross checked with the DNA. TRBV1 is marked as a pseudogene. This CDR3 comprises 13 residues.

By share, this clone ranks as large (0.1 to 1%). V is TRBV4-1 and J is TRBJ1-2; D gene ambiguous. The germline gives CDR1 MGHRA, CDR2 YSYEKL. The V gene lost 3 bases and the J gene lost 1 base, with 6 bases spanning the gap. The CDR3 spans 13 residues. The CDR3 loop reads CASSQGYNYGYTF. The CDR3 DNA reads TGCGCCAGCAGCCAGGGATATAACTATGGCTACACCTTC.

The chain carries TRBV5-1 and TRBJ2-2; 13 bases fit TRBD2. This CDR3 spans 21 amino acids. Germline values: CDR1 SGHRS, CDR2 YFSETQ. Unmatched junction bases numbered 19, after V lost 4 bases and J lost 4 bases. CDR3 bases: TGCGCCAGCAGCACCGGTCCCCCGGGACTAGCGGGGTTGGGGAGCACCGGGGAGCTGTTTTTT. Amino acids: CASSTGPPGLAGLGSTGELFF.

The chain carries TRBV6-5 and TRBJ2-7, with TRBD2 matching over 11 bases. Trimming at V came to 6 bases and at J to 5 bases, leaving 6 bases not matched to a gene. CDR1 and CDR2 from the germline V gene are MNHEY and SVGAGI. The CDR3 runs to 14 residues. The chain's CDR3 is CASSREGLADEQYF. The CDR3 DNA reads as TGTGCCAGCAGCCGTGAGGGACTAGCGGACGAGCAGTACTTC.

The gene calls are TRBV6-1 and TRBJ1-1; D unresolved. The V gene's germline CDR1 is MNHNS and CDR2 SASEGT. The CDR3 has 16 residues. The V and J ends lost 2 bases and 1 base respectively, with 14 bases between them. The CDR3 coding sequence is TGTGCCAGCAGTGAACTTTTGCGGGCAGCGAACACTGAAGCTTTCTTT. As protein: CASSELLRAANTEAFF.

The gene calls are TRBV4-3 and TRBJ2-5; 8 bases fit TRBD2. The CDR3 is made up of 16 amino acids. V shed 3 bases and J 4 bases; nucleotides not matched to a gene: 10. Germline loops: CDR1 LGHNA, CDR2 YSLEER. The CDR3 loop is CASSHGWRGARETQYF. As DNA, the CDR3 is TGCGCCAGCAGCCACGGTTGGCGGGGGGCGAGAGAGACCCAGTACTTC.

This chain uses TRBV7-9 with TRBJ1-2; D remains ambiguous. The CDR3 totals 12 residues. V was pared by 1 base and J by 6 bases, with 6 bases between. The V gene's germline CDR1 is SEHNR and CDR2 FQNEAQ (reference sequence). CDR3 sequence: CASSLGVHGYTF. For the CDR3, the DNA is TGTGCCAGCAGCTTAGGGGTTCATGGCTACACCTTC.